Here is one T cell receptor beta chain with its context. Its antigen remains undetermined. Base qualities are missing; no much larger clone stands one base away. The source of the sample is a study of glioma-infiltrating T cells after dendritic cell vaccination (TCRdb year 2016). With respect to the entire study: The cohort comprised about 15 glioblastoma patients from Phase I and II dendritic cell vaccination trials, 9 newly diagnosed and 6 with recurrent disease. Between about 2002 and 2013, patients were given autologous tumor lysate-pulsed dendritic cell vaccination. The vaccine was prepared from monocyte-derived dendritic cells that were cultured for approximately seven days with IL-4 and GM-CSF and then pulsed overnight with autologous tumor lysate. Each patient got three intradermal injections of the dendritic cell vaccine, spaced at biweekly intervals, in the arm below the axilla. Tumor-infiltrating lymphocyte content was quantified and tumor and blood repertoires were compared in dendritic cell-vaccinated glioblastoma patients by deep sequencing of TCR beta CDR3 regions. Survival after dendritic cell vaccination was correlated with TCR sequencing metrics, such as TIL content and the overlap between tumor and blood repertoires. The investigation overall reported the following: The three-group TCR overlap response model was described as speculative and requiring prospective validation. The cohort was small and heterogeneous, and full blood and tumor sets were available for few patients, with initial-recurrent tumor pairs available for even fewer patients. No direct relationship between TCR clonality and survival was found, suggesting a diverse polyclonal response may matter. After dendritic cell vaccination, a higher estimated pretreatment TIL content predicted longer time to progression and longer overall survival.

The time point label of this sample denotes: after dendritic cell vaccination, including at tumor progression/relapse. Patients were selected for having adequate residual fresh-frozen tumor tissue and more than two years of available survival data. None of the glioblastoma patients carried an isocitrate dehydrogenase mutation, although molecular status otherwise varied. PBMC were collected before vaccination, two weeks after the third vaccination, and at tumor progression if tumor progression occurred. The Qiagen DNeasy Blood extraction Kit was used for extraction of genomic DNA. TCRB CDR3 regions were amplified from approximately 2 ug genomic DNA, or all available DNA if less, using the immunoSEQ assay. The multiplex PCR employed 60 forward primers targeting TCR V beta segments and 13 reverse primers targeting J beta segments. To estimate the number of reads per starting template, synthetic control templates were added to each sample at limiting dilution. Reads of 87 bp were generated by sequencing on the Illumina HiSeq System. The paper's processing steps were these. PCR and sequencing errors were removed by a nearest neighbor algorithm that merged closely related sequences. TCR overlap was defined as the percentage of unique tumor TCR beta sequences that were also present in the same patient's peripheral blood. TCRdb holds this immuneACCESS table with in-frame rearrangements only. Some clones are missing; in checked studies, unresolved V genes explain under half, and the rest has no known cause. That table gives V, J and clone size, and the DNA gave D and trimming. This sample has some 90,000 clones in its table, and 70% to 90% of those were observed once. Around 2.2% of the sample is held by the ten biggest clonotypes.

The germline V gene gives CDR1 as SGHRS and CDR2 as YFSETQ. The CDR3 holds 14 amino acids from the cysteine to the phenylalanine. The kept DNA is CDR3 alone, 42 bases in frame from the first base. Germline trimming amounts to 6 bases on V and 3 bases on J, with 9 as the count of junction bases outside the gene matches. The sequences come from blood, collected after dendritic cell vaccination. The chain was built from TRBV5-1 and TRBJ2-7, with 7 middle bases fitting TRBD1. The sequence came from a human donor with glioblastoma. Here is the DNA: TGCGCCAGCACCCAGGCGACAGGGCTCTACGAGCAGTACTTC. Its protein is CASTQATGLYEQYF.